This T cell receptor (beta chain) was identified during a study of blood T cell repertoires in COVID-19. The overall study: Researchers got acute and convalescent COVID-19 samples from the United States, Italy and Spain.

Clones were read by immunoSEQ multiplex PCR, and TCRdb kept only the in-frame ones, dropping some. The sample has 210,000 or so clones, 81% seen once. Material for sequencing was PBMCs or T cells enriched from blood (not recorded which). The origin of this receptor is a woman in her forties or fifties with acute COVID-19.

CDR3 in amino acids: CASSLLEGNTEAFF. The CDR3 region has the DNA TGTGCCAGCAGTCTCTTGGAGGGGAACACTGAAGCTTTCTTT. The rearrangement joins TRBV6-5 to TRBJ1-1; D unclear. The CDR3 consists of 14 residues. V was pared by 5 bases and J by 1 base, with 11 bases between. Germline CDR1 and CDR2: MNHEY and SVGAGI.